This T cell receptor beta chain was found in a study of blood T cell repertoires in COVID-19. Overall study: Samples taken during acute and convalescent COVID-19 were collected in the United States, Italy and Spain.

Clinical histories supplied by participants themselves formed the basis of cohort assignment. Recovered status in Cohort 3 required two negative PCRs, clearance, or symptom resolution. Source study methods: Reference gene primer amplification yielded estimated nucleated cell counts. Assay used: immunoSEQ multiplex PCR; TCRdb lists only in-frame clones, some missing. The DNA was the basis for D and trimming; V, J and clone size are from that table. There are about 180,000 clones in the sample; about 82% occur only once, and about 8.6% lies in the top ten. Trimming shortened V by 0 bases and J by 0 bases, and 7 bases separated the two germline ends. Germline-derived CDR1 and CDR2 are SGDLS and YYNGEE. The CDR3 contains 15 residues.

Sample: PBMCs or T cells enriched from blood (not recorded which). This receptor was taken from a woman aged 25 to 39 who had recovered from COVID-19. V usage is TRBV9 and J usage is TRBJ1-3; possible D gene TRBD1, 5 bases. CDR3 DNA: TGTGCCAGCAGCGTAGAGGGGAACTCTGGAAACACCATATATTTT. Its translation: CASSVEGNSGNTIYF.